The 25 T cell receptor beta chains in this list originate from one sample, sequenced in a study of IL-32 and malignant T cell survival in cutaneous lymphoma. Only in-frame clones appear in the TCRdb table, and some are missing; sequencing was by immunoSEQ multiplex PCR. The sample yields more than 2,000 clones, over 80% seen once. These samples are blood from patients with leukemic cutaneous T cell lymphoma, called Sezary syndrome. This specimen consisted of blood, obtained on day 0. These TCRs come from a human donor with cutaneous T cell lymphoma.

This sequence joins TRBV7-2 and TRBJ2-2, with TRBD2 matching 7 bases. Germline V CDR1 and CDR2: SGHTA, FQGNSA. The CDR3 has 19 residues. V lost 1 base to trimming and J lost 10 bases; unmatched junction nucleotides: 21. CDR3 loop: CASSLDWTSDGPRPEELFF. The CDR3, as DNA: TGTGCCAGCAGCTTAGATTGGACTAGTGACGGGCCACGACCGGAGGAGCTGTTTTTT.

Turning to this clone: Other DNA sequences from this sample encode an identical CDR3 as well. The V gene is TRBV19, the J gene TRBJ1-2; 9 bases match TRBD1. This CDR3 is built from 15 residues. CDR1 is LNHDA, CDR2 SQIVND, per germline (reference sequence). The trim removed 5 bases at V and 4 bases at J, leaving 8 bases unmatched. CDR3 loop: CASSLPGQGIYGYTF. For the CDR3, the DNA is TGTGCCAGTAGTCTCCCCGGACAGGGGATCTATGGCTACACCTTC.

The V and J genes are TRBV9 and TRBJ2-1; 7 nucleotides line up with TRBD1. With V trimmed by 4 bases and J by 3 bases, 1 base remained unmatched. The CDR3 totals 13 residues. Germline V lookup: CDR1 SGDLS, CDR2 YYNGEE. CDR3: CASSRDSYNEQFF. For the CDR3, the DNA is TGTGCCAGCAGCCGGGACAGCTACAATGAGCAGTTCTTC.

This chain links TRBV11-2 with TRBJ2-1; 8 bases match TRBD2. V trimming: 5 bases; J trimming: 10 bases; junction bases outside the gene matches: 13. The CDR3 extends over 15 amino acids. Looked up from germline, CDR1 is SGHAT and CDR2 is FQNNGV. The CDR3 loop reads CASSRPIGGGGEQFF. The CDR3 bases are TGTGCCAGCAGCCGCCCGATTGGGGGCGGGGGGGAGCAGTTCTTC.

The chain recombines TRBV9 with TRBJ1-6; D is unresolved. The CDR3 is made up of 14 amino acids. Germline-derived CDR1 and CDR2 are SGDLS and YYNGEE. With 0 bases removed from V and 10 bases from J, the gap between germline ends came to 11 bases. In DNA form, the CDR3 reads TGTGCCAGCAGCGTAGTGGCTGGTGGGTCACCCCTCCACTTT. This codes for CASSVVAGGSPLHF.

Note on this clone: One junction end disagrees with the germline gene, perhaps due to a read error. The chain carries TRBV29-1 and TRBJ2-2; 8 bases agree with TRBD1. From germline, CDR1 is SQVTM and CDR2 ANQGSEA. CDR3 length: 14 residues. The CDR3 is CSVEGTGNPGELFF. CDR3 sequence (DNA): TGCAGCGTTGAAGGGACAGGGAACCCCGGGGAGCTCTTTTTT.

The chain combines TRBV21-1 with TRBJ2-7. TRBV21-1 is termed a pseudogene. This CDR3 spans 12 amino acids. CDR3: CASSTRFYEQYF. In DNA form, the CDR3 reads TGTGCCAGCAGCACCCGATTCTACGAGCAGTACTTC.

This chain links TRBV7-9 with TRBJ2-5; D gene uncertain. Germline values: CDR1 SEHNR, CDR2 FQNEAQ (reference sequence). The CDR3 has 14 residues. V was shortened by 7 bases and J by 1 base, with 13 bases between the two germline ends. Here the CDR3 DNA reads TGTGCCAGCACCCCCCCGGCGACCCAAGAGACCCAGTACTTC. It encodes CASTPPATQETQYF.

The rearrangement links TRBV6-6 to TRBJ2-5, with a weak D call TRBD1 (5 bases). Looked up from germline, CDR1 is MNHNY and CDR2 is SVGAGI (reference sequence). The CDR3 runs to 14 residues. V was pared by 5 bases and J by 5 bases, with 15 bases between. The CDR3 sequence is CASSNLDSWETQYF. Here the CDR3 DNA reads TGTGCCAGCAGTAACCTTGACAGCTGGGAGACCCAGTACTTC.

The rearrangement joins TRBV7-9 to TRBJ2-5; 12 bases map to TRBD2. This CDR3 spans 16 amino acids. With V trimmed by 5 bases and J by 3 bases, 7 bases remained unmatched. Germline V gene data show CDR1 as SEHNR and CDR2 as FQNEAQ (reference sequence). In DNA form, the CDR3 reads TGTGCCAGCAGCCACTCTAGCGGGAGGGGTGAAGAGACCCAGTACTTC. This codes for CASSHSSGRGEETQYF.

V gene TRBV11-2 combines with J gene TRBJ2-1, with a weak D call TRBD2 (6 bases). The germline V gene has CDR1 SGHAT and CDR2 FQNNGV. V was shortened by 9 bases and J by 5 bases, with 14 bases between the two germline ends. The CDR3 is 13 residues long. DNA for the CDR3: TGTGCCAGTACGGGAGATTCAAACAATGAGCAGTTCTTC. It translates to CASTGDSNNEQFF.

This clone was observed a handful of times. The chain is built from TRBV19 and TRBJ1-1; D not certain. Trimming pared 9 bases from V and 3 bases from J, leaving 5 bases between. Germline V gene sequence: CDR1 LNHDA, CDR2 SQIVND (reference sequence). The CDR3 has 10 residues. The CDR3 reads CASGDTEAFF. In DNA, the CDR3 is TGTGCCAGCGGAGACACTGAAGCTTTCTTT.

The gene calls are TRBV23-1 and TRBJ1-4, with D maybe TRBD1 (5 bases). TRBV23-1 counts as an open reading frame of uncertain function. The CDR3 has 13 amino acids. V was trimmed by 3 bases and J by 8 bases, leaving 10 bases between them. CDR3 DNA: TGCGCCAGCAGTCAGCAGGGTGGAGAAAAACTGTTTTTT. Amino acids: CASSQQGGEKLFF.

This clone has just one count. The rearrangement links TRBV27 to TRBJ1-4; 8 nucleotides agree with TRBD1. Germline V gene lookup returns CDR1 MNHEY and CDR2 SMNVEV (reference sequence). This CDR3 spans 17 amino acids. V lost 2 bases to trimming and J lost 5 bases; unmatched junction nucleotides: 10. CDR3 sequence: CASSLIRTGFTNEKLFF. In nucleotides, the CDR3 is TGTGCCAGCAGTTTAATTCGGACAGGGTTCACAAATGAAAAACTGTTTTTT.

The chain has TRBV2 and TRBJ1-1, with TRBD1 matching 11 bases. The junction had 4 bases not matched to a gene; V was cut back by 6 bases and J by 4 bases. Looked up from germline, CDR1 is SNHLY and CDR2 is FYNNEI. The CDR3 is 14 amino acids. CDR3 coding DNA: TGTGCCAGCAGCCCCGGGACAGGGGGCACTGAAGCTTTCTTT. Translated, it gives CASSPGTGGTEAFF.

The V call is TRBV7-8, the J call TRBJ1-1, with D perhaps matching TRBD1 (6 bases). In germline, CDR1 is SGHVS, CDR2 FQNEAQ. V gave up 5 bases and J gave up 11 bases, with 24 bases separating them. The CDR3 is made up of 15 amino acids. Here the CDR3 DNA reads TGTGCCAGCAGCCCCATACCAGGGGTAGGTTCGGATGCTTTCTTT. This gives the protein CASSPIPGVGSDAFF. The full variable domain, with the rest looked up from reference TRBV7-8 and TRBJ1-1, is GAGVSQSPRYKVAKRGQDVALRCDPISGHVSLFWYQQALGQGPEFLTYFQNEAQLDKSGLPSDRFFAERPEGSVSTLKIQRTQQEDSAVYLCASSPIPGVGSDAFFGQGTRLTVV.

This chain connects TRBV7-9 to TRBJ2-7, with unresolved D. The germline V gene encodes CDR1 SEHNR and CDR2 FQNEAQ (reference sequence). Trimming cost V 3 bases and J 7 bases, with 7 bases left between them. The CDR3 is 11 residues long. The CDR3 protein is CASSLTKEQYF. CDR3 nucleotide sequence: TGTGCCAGCAGCTTGACCAAGGAGCAGTACTTC.

The chain recombines TRBV5-4 with TRBJ2-7; TRBD1 matches at 9 bases. The CDR3 is 15 residues long. V dropped 6 bases and J dropped 2; count of bases not matched to a gene: 9. Germline CDR1 reads SGHNT; CDR2 reads YYREEE (reference sequence). The CDR3 DNA is TGTGCCAGCACCGATACAGGGGGCGCAGCCTACGAGCAGTACTTC. Its protein product is CASTDTGGAAYEQYF.

The V gene is TRBV4-2, the J gene TRBJ1-1; 9 bases align to TRBD1. Trimming removed 5 bases from V and 1 base from J; junction bases left unmatched: 14. This CDR3 spans 18 amino acids. Germline assignment: CDR1 LGHNA and CDR2 YNFKEQ. CDR3 in DNA: TGTGCCAGCAGCTTTATAGGACAGGGGATTTGGTCGAACACTGAAGCTTTCTTT. Encoded protein: CASSFIGQGIWSNTEAFF.

This clone has a single count. The genes are TRBV5-1 and TRBJ2-6; possibly TRBD2 for D (5 bases). CDR1 and CDR2 from the germline V gene are SGHRS and YFSETQ. This CDR3 comprises 17 residues. V shed 7 bases and J shed 2 bases, with 19 bases lying between them. The CDR3 here is CASRQSGEKTGANVLTF. The CDR3 coding sequence is TGCGCCAGCCGCCAATCCGGGGAAAAGACTGGGGCCAACGTCCTGACTTTC.

This chain uses TRBV19 with TRBJ2-7; D may correspond to TRBD1 or TRBD2 (6 bases each). V was pared by 3 bases and J by 1 base, with 10 bases between. This CDR3 is built from 14 residues. CDR1 is LNHDA, CDR2 SQIVND, per germline (reference sequence). CDR3 residues: CASSIRGRSYEQYF. The CDR3, as DNA: TGTGCCAGTAGTATTCGGGGGCGGTCCTACGAGCAGTACTTC.

This clone has just one count. This rearrangement joins TRBV4-2 to TRBJ1-6; maybe TRBD1 (6 bases). Germline V gene sequence: CDR1 LGHNA, CDR2 YNFKEQ. The germline V and J ends were trimmed by 0 bases and 2 bases, with 11 bases remaining between them. The CDR3 consists of 17 residues. The CDR3, as DNA: TGTGCCAGCAGCCAAGATTGGGGGCGAACCTATAATTCACCCCTCCACTTT. Translated, it gives CASSQDWGRTYNSPLHF.

In nucleotides, the CDR3 is TGTGCCAGCAGCCCAGACGTCGCCGGCTCCTACAATGAGCAGTTCTTC. Translating gives CASSPDVAGSYNEQFF. This chain uses TRBV7-2 with TRBJ2-1; D is undetermined. Germline V gene data show CDR1 as SGHTA and CDR2 as FQGNSA. Trimming stripped 5 bases from V and 0 bases from J, with 14 bases between. The CDR3 totals 16 residues.

The gene calls are TRBV6-6 and TRBJ2-2, with TRBD2 matching 11 bases. CDR3 size: 16 residues. The V gene's germline CDR1 is MNHNY and CDR2 SVGAGI (reference sequence). The J segment lost 4 bases and the V segment lost 6 bases, leaving 7 bases of the junction unmatched. CDR3 in amino acids: CASSRIAGGVTGELFF. DNA of the CDR3: TGTGCCAGCAGCCGTATAGCGGGAGGGGTCACCGGGGAGCTGTTTTTT.

The J gene is TRBJ2-3, the V gene TRBV6-1; 9 bases align to TRBD2. This CDR3 is built from 16 residues. Losses at the gene ends were 2 bases for V and 0 bases for J; bases not matched to a gene: 3. Germline V CDR1 and CDR2: MNHNS, SASEGT. CDR3 amino acids: CASSELAGTSTDTQYF. CDR3 bases: TGTGCCAGCAGTGAACTAGCGGGGACCAGCACAGATACGCAGTATTTT.